The sequence of this TCR beta chain was determined in a study of cytomegalovirus exposure and HLA in healthy donors. Study conclusions and caveats: Reportedly, TCR beta sequences accurately predicted HLA-A and HLA-B alleles in most subjects. Presence/absence comparisons presumed near-even sequencing depth among donors. In a later analysis, at a false discovery rate of 0.05, some 17,000 TCR beta sequences were associated with HLA alleles.

Turning to this clone: Its antigen remains unidentified.

Unrecorded immune exposures were likely, despite nominal health at sampling. The PCR employed 60 Vbeta primers together with 13 Jbeta primers. Assay used: immunoSEQ multiplex PCR; TCRdb lists only in-frame clones, some missing. The table records approximately 150,000 clones, 66% of them present only once. Germline V gene sequence: CDR1 SGHTA, CDR2 FQGNSA. The length of the CDR3 is 12 residues. The source material was PBMCs. The sequence came from a woman aged 55-69 years in good health and CMV-seronegative. The chain combines TRBV7-2 with TRBJ2-5; D may be TRBD1 (5 bases). The tail of the sequence fits TRBJ2-7 better, so the J call may be wrong. CDR3 sequence: CASSPGRAEQYF. CDR3 nucleotides: TGTGCCAGCAGCCCCGGCAGGGCCGAGCAGTACTTC.